This T cell receptor beta chain was obtained from a study of T-cell reconstitution after alpha-beta-depleted transplantation in children. Study conclusions and caveats: T cells produced anew were the main source of T-cell counts and diversity one year after transplant. Some patients' high day-60 TCRbeta diversity was attributed to recipient cells surviving conditioning. About two months after transplant, alpha-beta T cells reportedly came from several hundred expanded graft clones.

As it was prepared, the TCRbeta library received unique molecular identifiers. One entry per CDR3 protein results from TCRdb running MiXCR on the PCR reads. The table includes a few hundred thousand distinct CDR3 sequences, around 27% detected once. Germline CDR1 is SGHVS and CDR2 is FQNEAQ. The CDR3 extends over 13 amino acids. Deletions cut 5 bases from V and 2 bases from J, with 8 bases between. A remark on this clonotype: Its antigen is unidentified.

This sample comprised PBMCs, obtained before TCRalphabeta/CD19-depleted stem cell transplant. This sequence was found in a boy in the first two years of life with Wiskott-Aldrich syndrome, due to receive a stem cell transplant. The rearrangement links TRBV7-8 to TRBJ2-3; D is unresolved. The CDR3 coding sequence is TGTGCCAGCAGCAGAGAGACCACAGATACGCAGTATTTT. This gives the protein CASSRETTDTQYF.